This T cell receptor beta chain came from a study of blood T cells in healthy people across ages. Using a J-beta primer mix together with a sample-barcoded 5' primer, a second PCR was run for about 6 to 11 cycles. TCRdb analysed the 5' RACE reads with MiXCR anew, one entry per CDR3 protein. The repertoire holds some 1.5 million distinct CDR3 sequences, with 28% as singletons. Points on this clonotype: At one boundary the junction diverges from the germline segment, which might be a read error.

The sequence was obtained from a woman aged 25 to 39 in good health. The material sequenced was blood.

The CDR3, as DNA: TGTGCCTGCAGTTTGGGGACAGCCCGCAATCAGCCCCAGCATTTT. Translating it yields CACSLGTARNQPQHF. V is TRBV12-3 or TRBV12-4 and J is TRBJ1-5; 7 bases are a match to TRBD1. The length of the CDR3 is 15 residues.